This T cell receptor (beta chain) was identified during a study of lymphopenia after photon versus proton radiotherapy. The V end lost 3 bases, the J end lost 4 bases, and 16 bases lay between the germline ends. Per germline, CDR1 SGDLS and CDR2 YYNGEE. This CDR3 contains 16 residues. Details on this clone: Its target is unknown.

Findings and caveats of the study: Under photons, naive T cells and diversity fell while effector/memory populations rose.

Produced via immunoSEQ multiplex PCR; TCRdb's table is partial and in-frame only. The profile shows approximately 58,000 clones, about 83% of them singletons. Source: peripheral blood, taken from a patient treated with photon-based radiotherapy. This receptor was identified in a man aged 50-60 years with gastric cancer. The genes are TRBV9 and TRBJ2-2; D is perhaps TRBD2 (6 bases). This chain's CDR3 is CASSGRDSRSTGELFF. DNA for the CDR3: TGTGCCAGCAGCGGACGGGACTCCCGGAGCACCGGGGAGCTGTTTTTT.